These 8 T cell receptor beta chains were sequenced from one sample in a study of cytotoxic CD8 clonotypes in ibrutinib-treated CLL. Using immunoSEQ multiplex PCR, the repertoire was profiled, and TCRdb retains in-frame clones only, with some absent. Of approximately 350,000 clones in the sample, 67% are singletons; the top ten hold around 6.3%. This specimen consisted of PBMCs, obtained after 36 months of ibrutinib treatment. The receptors shown here come from a human donor with chronic lymphocytic leukemia.

In nucleotides, the CDR3 is TGCGCCAGCAGCCGGGGCAGTTACTTGTCCCTGGACGAGCAGTACTTC. This sequence encodes CASSRGSYLSLDEQYF. V and J are TRBV4-3 and TRBJ2-7; a weak D match, TRBD1 (5 bases). V was pared by 4 bases and J by 5 bases, with 21 bases between. Germline CDR1 and CDR2: LGHNA and YSLEER. The CDR3 extends over 16 amino acids.

This clone was observed a few times. The V call is TRBV6-6, the J call TRBJ1-5, with D hard to call. V lost 6 bases and J 0 bases, leaving 3 bases between the germline ends. Germline V gene data show CDR1 as MNHNY and CDR2 as SVGAGI (reference sequence). The CDR3 is 12 residues long. The CDR3 DNA is TGTGCCAGCAGGGATAGCAATCAGCCCCAGCATTTT. Its protein product is CASRDSNQPQHF.

The chain couples TRBV6-6 to TRBJ1-4; the match to TRBD1 covers 8 bases. J was trimmed by 8 bases and V by 2 bases; bases with no gene match: 4. In germline, CDR1 is MNHNY, CDR2 SVGAGI (reference sequence). The length of the CDR3 is 14 residues. The CDR3: CASSYGQGVEKLFF. The CDR3 DNA reads as TGTGCCAGCAGTTACGGACAGGGCGTGGAAAAACTGTTTTTT.

The chain has TRBV4-2 and TRBJ2-5; D is tentatively TRBD1 or TRBD2 (8 bases each). In germline, CDR1 is LGHNA, CDR2 YNFKEQ. This CDR3 has 15 amino acids. The V and J ends lost 3 bases and 10 bases respectively, with 21 bases between them. The CDR3 loop reads CASSHVRTGREVQYF. Written as DNA, the CDR3 is TGTGCCAGCAGCCACGTCCGGACAGGGCGGGAGGTCCAGTACTTC.

This clone was recorded only once. This rearrangement joins TRBV27 to TRBJ1-2; D is perhaps TRBD1 (5 bases). The CDR3 runs to 14 residues. V dropped 4 bases and J dropped 6 bases, with 15 bases sitting between them. CDR1 is MNHEY, CDR2 SMNVEV, per germline (reference sequence). The CDR3 bases are TGTGCCAGCAGTTCGGGACTTAGGGGTAATGGCTACACCTTC. Protein product: CASSSGLRGNGYTF.

The chain uses TRBV7-2 and TRBJ2-5, with D possibly TRBD2 on 7 matching bases. This CDR3 is 15 amino acids long. CDR1 and CDR2 (germline): SGHTA, FQGNSA. V lost 0 bases, J lost 8 bases, and 16 bases lay in between. CDR3 DNA sequence: TGTGCCAGCAGCTTAGCCCAGAGGGAGGGGGAAACCCAGTACTTC. The encoded protein is CASSLAQREGETQYF.

This clone was counted a few times. In the same sample, other DNA sequences code for this CDR3. This rearrangement joins TRBV27 to TRBJ2-7; unclear D gene. Trimming removed 2 bases from V and 5 bases from J, with 4 bases in between. Germline CDR1 MNHEY, CDR2 SMNVEV (reference sequence). The CDR3 spans 11 residues. The DNA of the CDR3 is TGTGCCAGCAGTTTAGGGCACGAGCAGTACTTC. Translated, it gives CASSLGHEQYF.

The rearrangement uses TRBV6-5 and TRBJ2-1; D may be TRBD2 (6 bases). V lost 8 bases and J 2 bases, leaving 10 bases between the germline ends. The germline CDR1 and CDR2 sequences are MNHEY and SVGAGI. CDR3 size: 13 residues. Here the CDR3 DNA reads TGTGCCAGCGGGGACTTTACCTACAATGAGCAGTTCTTC. It is translated as CASGDFTYNEQFF.